This entry lists 31 T cell receptor beta chains sequenced from one sample in a study of post-analysis software for immune sequencing data. Study-wide results and limits: There were five TRBV segments more frequent in patients than controls, and TRBV5-6, TRBV5-1 and TRBV20-1 were among them.

No cognate antigen is known for these TCRs. Sequencing libraries made from TCR beta cDNA carried unique molecular identifiers. TCRdb called the PCR reads again in MiXCR, with one record for every CDR3 protein. Here the sample spans around 400,000 distinct CDR3 sequences, approximately 38% being singletons. The sample consisted of blood. The receptor set was obtained from a girl under 18 with multiple sclerosis.

This clonotype was counted between two and nine times. The chain employs TRBV12-3 or TRBV12-4 and TRBJ2-1, with a possible D match to TRBD1 (5 bases). Between the trimmed V and J ends, which lost 7 bases and 0 bases, there was a span of 13 bases. The CDR3 has 15 amino acids. The CDR3 reads CASIQGVSSYNEQFF. CDR3 nucleotides: TGTGCCAGCATCCAAGGGGTGAGCTCCTACAATGAGCAGTTCTTC.

The chain uses TRBV21-1 and TRBJ1-4; the table's D gene call, TRBD1, was not cross checked with the DNA. TRBV21-1 is a pseudogene locus. The CDR3 has 17 amino acids. The CDR3 coding sequence is TGTGCCAGCAGCAAAACCCAGGGGGGACCAACTAATGAAAAACTGTTTTTT. Protein sequence: CASSKTQGGPTNEKLFF.

This clonotype appeared a few times. V usage is TRBV25-1 and J usage is TRBJ1-2; D is perhaps TRBD1 (5 bases). CDR1 is MGHDK, CDR2 SYGVNS, per germline. V was cut by 2 bases and J by 7 bases, with 20 bases left in between. The CDR3 runs 16 residues. The CDR3 DNA is TGTGCCAGCAGTGAAGGACACAGCCATAGGAGTCGTGGCTACACCTTC. The encoded protein is CASSEGHSHRSRGYTF.

With respect to this clonotype: Just one base apart from a much larger clone, this may be a read error. The V call is TRBV20-1, the J call TRBJ2-3; no clear D gene. The V gene lost 6 bases and the J gene lost 3 bases, with 19 bases spanning the gap. This CDR3 is 15 amino acids long. Germline loops: CDR1 DFQATT, CDR2 SNEGSKA (reference sequence). The DNA of the CDR3 is TGCAGTGCCGGATCTAGAGTTTACGGGACAGATACGCAGTATTTT. This gives the protein CSAGSRVYGTDTQYF.

This clonotype was picked up a small number of times. Here the CDR3 reads CASSFSGQGGSQETQYF. The CDR3 region has the DNA TGTGCCAGCAGCTTCTCGGGACAGGGAGGGTCGCAAGAGACCCAGTACTTC. The rearrangement joins TRBV7-9 to TRBJ2-5; 9 nucleotides agree with TRBD1. The trim removed 3 bases at V and 2 bases at J, leaving 10 bases unmatched. Germline CDR1 reads SEHNR; CDR2 reads FQNEAQ (reference sequence). This CDR3 is 17 amino acids long.

This clonotype was seen only a few times. The chain recombines TRBV7-9 with TRBJ2-5, with D possibly TRBD2 on 6 matching bases. The germline gives CDR1 SEHNR, CDR2 FQNEAQ (reference sequence). V lost 0 bases, J lost 9 bases, and 17 bases lay in between. The CDR3 has 15 residues. This CDR3 is CASSLAAGTPVSQYF. The CDR3 DNA follows: TGTGCCAGCAGCTTAGCCGCCGGGACTCCGGTGTCCCAGTACTTC.

The J gene is TRBJ1-5, the V gene TRBV6-5; D unclear. Germline CDR1 and CDR2: MNHEY and SVGAGI. CDR3 length: 13 residues. The V and J ends lost 6 bases and 3 bases respectively, with 9 bases between them. The CDR3 region has the DNA TGTGCCAGCAGCCGCATAAACAATCAGCCCCAGCATTTT. This sequence encodes CASSRINNQPQHF.

There are many counts of this clonotype. The chain joins TRBV28 to TRBJ2-5; 13 bases are shared with TRBD2. V was clipped by 3 bases and J by 2 bases; unmatched bases: 0. Germline-derived CDR1 and CDR2 are MDHEN and SYDVKM. CDR3 length equals 15 residues. The CDR3 DNA reads as TGTGCCAGCAGTTTGACTAGCGGGGGGCAAGAGACCCAGTACTTC. It codes for CASSLTSGGQETQYF. Full variable domain (outside the CDR3, taken from reference TRBV28 and TRBJ2-5): DVKVTQSSRYLVKRTGEKVFLECVQDMDHENMFWYRQDPGLGLRLIYFSYDVKMKEKGDIPEGYSVSREKKERFSLILESASTNQTSMYLCASSLTSGGQETQYFGPGTRLLVL.

This chain uses TRBV14 with TRBJ2-3; D is possibly TRBD2 (6 bases). Germline loops: CDR1 SGHDN, CDR2 FVKESK. V was cut by 3 bases and J by 3 bases, with 13 bases left in between. The CDR3 spans 15 residues. The CDR3: CASSQGRRLTDTQYF. CDR3 in DNA: TGTGCCAGCAGCCAGGGGAGGCGCCTGACAGATACGCAGTATTTT.

The chain carries TRBV11-2 and TRBJ2-7, with D perhaps TRBD2 (6 bases). V was pared by 1 base and J by 2 bases, with 9 bases between. This CDR3 is built from 14 residues. Germline V gives CDR1 SGHAT, CDR2 FQNNGV. The CDR3 is CASSLGRETYEQYF. In DNA form, the CDR3 reads TGTGCCAGCAGCTTAGGGAGGGAAACCTACGAGCAGTACTTC.

Worth noting for this clonotype: Since no conserved phenylalanine or tryptophan closes the CDR3, a read error is the likely cause. The genes are TRBV7-2 and TRBJ2-5; 10 bases agree with TRBD2. J was trimmed by 4 bases and V by 5 bases; bases with no gene match: 7. The CDR3 totals 15 residues. Germline-derived CDR1 and CDR2 are SGHTA and FQGNSA. CDR3 DNA sequence: TGTGCCAGCAGCACCAGCGGGGGGGCCGTAGAGACCCAGTACTTG. It yields the protein CASSTSGGAVETQYL.

The rearrangement links TRBV5-1 to TRBJ2-3; TRBD2 matches 8 bases. The CDR3 contains 16 residues. CDR1 is SGHRS and CDR2 is YFSETQ in the germline V gene. V shed 4 bases, J shed 0 bases, and the junction held 7 bases outside the gene matches. In DNA form, the CDR3 reads TGCGCCAGCAGCAAGGGGGAGCGGGGGAGCACAGATACGCAGTATTTT. This encodes CASSKGERGSTDTQYF. The full variable domain, rest sourced from reference TRBV5-1 and TRBJ2-3, is KAGVTQTPRYLIKTRGQQVTLSCSPISGHRSVSWYQQTPGQGLQFLFEYFSETQRNKGNFPGRFSGRQFSNSRSEMNVSTLELGDSALYLCASSKGERGSTDTQYFGPGTRLTVL.

This clonotype has only a few counts. The V call is TRBV4-1, the J call TRBJ2-7; a possible D gene is TRBD1 (6 bases). The V gene lost 0 bases and the J gene lost 6 bases, with 15 bases spanning the gap. The CDR3 covers 15 residues. CDR1 and CDR2 (germline): MGHRA, YSYEKL. CDR3 sequence reads: CASSQDLGRGREQYF. CDR3 coding DNA: TGCGCCAGCAGCCAAGATTTGGGCAGGGGTCGCGAGCAGTACTTC.

The chain employs TRBV4-1 and TRBJ1-2; 10 bases line up with TRBD1. Trimming took 3 bases from V and 7 from J; bases not matched to a gene: 8. CDR1 and CDR2 from the germline V gene are MGHRA and YSYEKL. CDR3 length: 15 amino acids. CDR3 nucleotide sequence: TGCGCCAGCAGCCAGGCAGACAGGGGGCTGGGTGGCTACACCTTC. It translates to CASSQADRGLGGYTF.

The chain joins TRBV24-1 to TRBJ2-1, with 9 bases matching TRBD1. In germline, CDR1 is KGHDR, CDR2 SFDVKD. V was clipped by 5 bases and J by 5 bases; unmatched bases: 0. This CDR3 is 13 amino acids long. The CDR3 DNA reads as TGTGCCACCAGTGGGACAGGGGACAATGAGCAGTTCTTC. Encoded protein: CATSGTGDNEQFF.

This clonotype was recorded a few times. The genes are TRBV11-2 and TRBJ2-3; either TRBD1 or TRBD2 may supply D (7 bases each). Trimming removed 5 bases at V and 4 bases at J, with 16 bases between. Germline V gene sequence: CDR1 SGHAT, CDR2 FQNNGV. The CDR3 is 15 amino acids. CDR3 sequence (DNA): TGTGCCAGCAGCCGCCGACAGGGAGGGGCAGATACGCAGTATTTT. Translating gives CASSRRQGGADTQYF.

This clonotype occurred once. The chain carries TRBV7-9 and TRBJ2-5, with a tentative D call TRBD2 (6 bases). V was shortened by 5 bases and J by 3 bases, with 16 bases between the two germline ends. The CDR3 is 15 amino acids. Germline-derived CDR1 and CDR2 are SEHNR and FQNEAQ (reference sequence). CDR3 in amino acids: CASSLLLRGKETQYF. The CDR3 nucleotides read TGTGCCAGCAGCCTATTGTTACGGGGGAAAGAGACCCAGTACTTC.

The genes are TRBV12-3 or TRBV12-4 and TRBJ2-3; TRBD1 is a possible D gene (5 bases). V lost 2 bases and J 4 bases, leaving 10 bases between the germline ends. The CDR3 runs 14 residues. The DNA for the CDR3 is TGTGCCAGCAGTTTATGGGGCACTTCAGATACGCAGTATTTT. Amino acids: CASSLWGTSDTQYF.

The V call is TRBV2, the J call TRBJ2-1, with D hard to call. V was clipped by 3 bases and J by 3 bases, with 12 bases between them. This CDR3 is 15 amino acids long. Germline V gene sequence: CDR1 SNHLY, CDR2 FYNNEI. The CDR3 DNA follows: TGTGCCAGCAGTGAGCATCGGAGTGACTACAATGAGCAGTTCTTC. Its protein is CASSEHRSDYNEQFF.

The rearrangement uses TRBV4-2 and TRBJ1-5; D remains ambiguous. Between the trimmed V and J ends, which lost 0 bases and 7 bases, there was a span of 16 bases. CDR1 and CDR2 (germline): LGHNA, YNFKEQ. The CDR3 is 16 amino acids. The CDR3: CASSQDRVSFGQPQHF. The DNA for the CDR3 is TGTGCCAGCAGCCAAGATCGGGTTAGTTTCGGGCAGCCCCAGCATTTT.

The J gene is TRBJ2-7, the V gene TRBV7-2, with D possibly matching TRBD2 (6 bases). V was clipped by 0 bases and J by 3 bases, with 15 bases between them. This CDR3 is 16 amino acids long. Germline-derived CDR1 and CDR2 are SGHTA and FQGNSA. The CDR3 nucleotides are TGTGCCAGCAGCTTAGCGGGGGGTAGGATCCTCTACGAGCAGTACTTC. Amino acid sequence: CASSLAGGRILYEQYF.

This chain connects TRBV20-1 to TRBJ2-5; D remains unclear. The CDR3 runs 12 residues. V lost 3 bases, J lost 7 bases, and 12 bases lay in between. The V gene's germline CDR1 is DFQATT and CDR2 SNEGSKA (reference sequence). The CDR3 nucleotides are TGCAGTGCTAGCCAAAACCTTTGGACCCAGTACTTC. It translates to CSASQNLWTQYF.

This clonotype was detected only a few times. This rearrangement joins TRBV27 to TRBJ2-1, with D possibly being TRBD2 (5 bases). Trimming cost V 5 bases and J 3 bases, with 11 bases left between them. Germline lookup yields CDR1 MNHEY and CDR2 SMNVEV (reference sequence). This CDR3 is built from 14 residues. In nucleotides, the CDR3 is TGTGCCAGCAGTAAAAGCAGCGGCTACAATGAGCAGTTCTTC. It encodes CASSKSSGYNEQFF.

This clonotype appeared a few times. This CDR3 is CSARQTGVETQYF. The CDR3 DNA sequence: TGCAGTGCTAGACAGACAGGGGTAGAGACCCAGTACTTC. V usage is TRBV20-1 and J usage is TRBJ2-5; 8 bases line up with TRBD1. Germline lookup yields CDR1 DFQATT and CDR2 SNEGSKA (reference sequence). Trimming cost V 2 bases and J 4 bases; bases outside gene matches: 3. The CDR3 extends over 13 amino acids.

This clonotype was counted a single time. The genes are TRBV20-1 and TRBJ1-1; no firm D call. Germline lookup yields CDR1 DFQATT and CDR2 SNEGSKA (reference sequence). The CDR3 runs 16 residues. Between the trimmed V and J ends, which lost 0 bases and 3 bases, there was a span of 17 bases. CDR3 in amino acids: CSARDPMTSHHTEAFF. The CDR3 DNA sequence: TGCAGTGCTAGAGATCCTATGACATCCCACCACACTGAAGCTTTCTTT.

The chain is built from TRBV20-1 and TRBJ2-1, with 8 nucleotides matching TRBD2. The CDR3 runs 15 residues. Germline loops: CDR1 DFQATT, CDR2 SNEGSKA (reference sequence). J gave up 9 bases and V 6 bases, and 16 bases lay outside the gene matches. The CDR3 here is CSAPLGTPREGEQFF. DNA for the CDR3: TGCAGTGCCCCCCTCGGGACACCCCGGGAGGGTGAGCAGTTCTTC.

This clonotype was detected a few times. This chain joins TRBV6-5 and TRBJ2-1, with D possibly being TRBD1 or TRBD2 (6 bases each). Germline-derived CDR1 and CDR2 are MNHEY and SVGAGI. This CDR3 has 13 amino acids. Deletions cut 6 bases from V and 10 bases from J, with 16 bases between. CDR3 DNA sequence: TGTGCCAGCAGACCTCCCAGGGGAGGCGAGCAGTTCTTC. Its translation: CASRPPRGGEQFF.

The CDR3 region has the DNA TGTGCCAGCAGCTCCACCGGGACCCAAGAGACCCAGTACTTC. This codes for CASSSTGTQETQYF. This chain uses TRBV7-2 with TRBJ2-5; D tentatively reads TRBD1 or TRBD2 (5 bases each). From germline, CDR1 is SGHTA and CDR2 FQGNSA. The CDR3 runs to 14 residues. Trimming stripped 4 bases from V and 1 base from J, with 10 bases between.

This clonotype was detected only once. One junction end disagrees with the germline gene, perhaps due to a read error. This chain uses TRBV12-3 or TRBV12-4 with TRBJ2-5; 11 positions match TRBD2. CDR3 length: 15 residues. The CDR3 DNA reads as TGTGCCAGCAGAACTAGCGGGGGCAACCAAGAGACCCGGTACTTC. Its protein product is CASRTSGGNQETRYF.

This clonotype was seen more than once but under ten times. The chain recombines TRBV6-5 with TRBJ2-1; 11 nucleotides agree with TRBD2. V lost 6 bases and J lost 6; bases outside the gene matches: 7. Per germline, CDR1 MNHEY and CDR2 SVGAGI. The CDR3 is 15 amino acids. CDR3 sequence (DNA): TGTGCCAGCAGCATTAGCGGGGGGGCTTTCAATGAGCAGTTCTTC. Translating it yields CASSISGGAFNEQFF.

This clonotype was picked up one time. The V gene is TRBV5-4, the J gene TRBJ2-5; 7 bases align to TRBD2. This CDR3 has 18 residues. Germline V gene data show CDR1 as SGHNT and CDR2 as YYREEE (reference sequence). Germline trimming cut 0 bases from V and 11 bases from J; bases unmatched to any gene: 22. The CDR3, as DNA: TGTGCCAGCAGCTTGGGCAGTGGGGGAGGGAGCTCCTACAATGAGCAGTACTTC. Translation: CASSLGSGGGSSYNEQYF.